Below, one T cell receptor beta chain is given with its context. This entry is derived from a study of blood T cell repertoires in COVID-19. Turning to the study itself: PBMCs, B-cell-depleted T cells, or T cells were the source of the cDNA or gDNA that made up the material.

This CDR3 comprises 14 residues. V shed 10 bases and J 3 bases; nucleotides not matched to a gene: 11. Germline-derived CDR1 and CDR2 are MNHEY and SVGAGI. Measured with immunoSEQ multiplex PCR; TCRdb has only the in-frame clones, and not every one. The sample lists nearly 250,000 clones, approximately 85% occurring once. This sequence was found in a woman in her forties or fifties with acute COVID-19. The chain recombines TRBV6-5 with TRBJ2-7, with 8 nucleotides matching TRBD1. What was sequenced was PBMCs or T cells enriched from blood (not recorded which). Written as DNA, the CDR3 is TGTGCCACCGCCGCTCGGACAGGGCGCTACGAGCAGTACTTC. Residues: CATAARTGRYEQYF.